These 12 T cell receptor beta chains were sequenced from one sample in a study of blood T cell repertoires in COVID-19. Assay: immunoSEQ multiplex PCR; the TCRdb copy retains only in-frame clones and omits some. The data show about 410,000 clones, roughly 88% seen once. Specimen: peripheral blood. The receptors stem from a woman in her twenties or thirties with active or convalescent COVID-19.

V usage is TRBV6-5 and J usage is TRBJ1-1, with D possibly being TRBD1 (6 bases). V lost 11 bases and J 6 bases, leaving 10 bases between the germline ends. CDR3 length: 10 residues. Germline V gene sequence: CDR1 MNHEY, CDR2 SVGAGI. The CDR3 loop reads CAAGAPEAFF. CDR3 coding DNA: TGTGCCGCAGGGGCGCCTGAAGCTTTCTTT.

The chain carries TRBV9 and TRBJ1-3, with D tentatively TRBD1 (6 bases). The germline V and J ends were trimmed by 4 bases and 0 bases, with 14 bases remaining between them. The CDR3 loop spans 16 amino acids. The V gene's germline CDR1 is SGDLS and CDR2 YYNGEE. The DNA of the CDR3 is TGTGCCAGCAGCCCCCCGACAGGCTCCTCTGGAAACACCATATATTTT. Amino acid sequence: CASSPPTGSSGNTIYF.

The J gene is TRBJ2-7, the V gene TRBV29-1; 9 nucleotides line up with TRBD2. J was trimmed by 0 bases and V by 3 bases; bases with no gene match: 3. This CDR3 is 14 amino acids long. Germline CDR1 is SQVTM and CDR2 is ANQGSEA. CDR3 bases: TGCAGCGTTGAGACGCGGGAGGGCTCCTACGAGCAGTACTTC. It specifies CSVETREGSYEQYF.

The CDR3 is CARGHGAFYSNQPQHF. The CDR3 nucleotides are TGTGCCCGAGGACACGGAGCATTTTATAGCAATCAGCCCCAGCATTTT. V usage is TRBV6-4 and J usage is TRBJ1-5; tentatively, D is TRBD1 (5 bases). V lost 11 bases, J lost 0 bases, and 20 bases lay in between. CDR3 size: 16 residues. Germline-derived CDR1 and CDR2 are MRHNA and SNTAGT.

The chain uses TRBV5-1 and TRBJ1-4, with TRBD1 matching 9 bases. V gave up 3 bases and J gave up 7 bases; unmatched junction bases: 13. Germline lookup yields CDR1 SGHRS and CDR2 YFSETQ. The CDR3 is 17 amino acids. CDR3 residues: CASSSGQGWAYGEKLFF. CDR3 DNA: TGCGCCAGCAGCTCGGGACAGGGATGGGCGTACGGTGAAAAACTGTTTTTT.

The V gene is TRBV28, the J gene TRBJ2-7; TRBD1 aligns across 10 bases. The CDR3 sequence is 12 residues long. Per the germline V gene, CDR1 is MDHEN and CDR2 is SYDVKM. After removal of 4 bases from V and 7 bases from J, the junction contained 1 base not matched to a gene. This CDR3 is CASSWGQGEQYF. CDR3 DNA sequence: TGTGCCAGCAGTTGGGGACAGGGGGAGCAGTACTTC. The full variable domain, completed using reference TRBV28 and TRBJ2-7, is DVKVTQSSRYLVKRTGEKVFLECVQDMDHENMFWYRQDPGLGLRLIYFSYDVKMKEKGDIPEGYSVSREKKERFSLILESASTNQTSMYLCASSWGQGEQYFGPGTRLTVT.

The genes are TRBV15 and TRBJ1-2, with TRBD1 matching over 7 bases. Trimming removed 0 bases from V and 3 bases from J; junction bases left unmatched: 10. The germline CDR1 and CDR2 sequences are LNHNV and YYDKDF (reference sequence). The CDR3 totals 17 residues. This chain's CDR3 is CATSREAAPTGDYGYTF. The CDR3 DNA follows: TGTGCCACCAGCAGAGAGGCCGCCCCAACAGGGGACTATGGCTACACCTTC. The whole variable domain, filled in from reference TRBV15 and TRBJ1-2, reads DAMVIQNPRYQVTQFGKPVTLSCSQTLNHNVMYWYQQKSSQAPKLLFHYYDKDFNNEADTPDNFQSRRPNTSFCFLDIRSPGLGDTAMYLCATSREAAPTGDYGYTFGSGTRLTVV.

This clone was counted a few times. The chain uses TRBV6-5 and TRBJ1-2; 12 bases align to TRBD1. The CDR3 loop spans 13 amino acids. The J segment lost 7 bases and the V segment lost 6 bases, leaving 3 bases of the junction unmatched. The germline V gene encodes CDR1 MNHEY and CDR2 SVGAGI. The CDR3 DNA is TGTGCCAGCAGGGGGGACAGGGGGCTTGGCTACACCTTC. Translation gives CASRGDRGLGYTF.

This chain joins TRBV6-6 and TRBJ1-2, with 9 positions matching TRBD1. V shed 7 bases and J 5 bases; nucleotides not matched to a gene: 8. Per the germline V gene, CDR1 is MNHNY and CDR2 is SVGAGI (reference sequence). The CDR3 sequence is 14 residues long. The CDR3 region is CASTQGQGTYGYTF. The CDR3, as DNA: TGTGCCAGCACCCAAGGACAGGGGACTTATGGCTACACCTTC.

The chain employs TRBV3-1 (or the pseudogene TRBV3-2) and TRBJ2-1, with D uncertain. Trimming left V 1 base short and J 4 bases short, with 11 bases between. The CDR3 is 15 residues long. Germline lookup yields CDR1 LGHDT and CDR2 YNNKEL (reference sequence). The CDR3 nucleotides are TGTGCCAGCAGCCAAGGCGGTCCCATTTACAATGAGCAGTTCTTC. Residues: CASSQGGPIYNEQFF.

The table lists this clone with a count of one. The rearrangement links TRBV18 to TRBJ2-7; TRBD1 matches at 8 bases. Unmatched junction bases numbered 6, after V lost 5 bases and J lost 0 bases. CDR3 length equals 15 residues. The germline CDR1 and CDR2 sequences are KGHSH and LQKENI. The CDR3 region has the DNA TGTGCCAGCTCAAACAAGGGACAGGACTCCTACGAGCAGTACTTC. This sequence encodes CASSNKGQDSYEQYF.

This clone occurred once. The chain employs TRBV6-6 and TRBJ2-7, with D perhaps matching TRBD1 (6 bases). The CDR3 covers 15 residues. CDR1 is MNHNY and CDR2 is SVGAGI in the germline V gene (reference sequence). Trimming took 0 bases from V and 2 from J, leaving 11 bases between them. The CDR3 nucleotides read TGTGCCAGCAGTTACTCGACAGGCGGGCCCTACGAGCAGTACTTC. Protein sequence: CASSYSTGGPYEQYF.